The subject of this entry is one T cell receptor (beta chain). Antigen: not known. This specimen belongs to a study of T cell repertoires in cytomegalovirus infection. Study-level information: Selected CMV epitopes included recently identified HLA-C-restricted ones as well as well-studied HLA-B-restricted ones. Public TCR beta signatures provided an indication of both CMV infection and a matching HLA type.

This CDR3 spans 14 amino acids. The germline V gene encodes CDR1 SGHVS and CDR2 FNYEAQ. V was clipped by 5 bases and J by 0 bases; unmatched bases: 3. TCRdb re-called the reads through MiXCR, storing one row per CDR3 protein. The table records roughly 990,000 distinct CDR3 sequences, roughly 31% of them present only once. The sequencing used cultured CD8+ T cells from PBMCs, collected from culture after CMV antigen stimulation. The rearrangement joins TRBV7-6 to TRBJ1-2; 7 nucleotides align to TRBD1. This receptor was obtained from a human donor in good health (CMV status not recorded). Some clones in this sample may be carry-over from other donors' samples. The CDR3 region is CASSQTGSNYGYTF. Here the CDR3 DNA reads TGTGCCAGCAGCCAGACAGGGTCTAACTATGGCTACACCTTC.